Described below is a single T cell receptor beta chain sequence and its context. This clone occurred a few times. Its antigen remains undetermined. It has no much larger one-base neighbor in the sample; base qualities were not kept. The data derive from a study of T cells in narcolepsy (dated by TCRdb to 2017 to 2018). Regarding the study in general: Patients with narcolepsy type 1 or type 2 (NT1, NT2) were enrolled in the study together with healthy control donors. The study used TCR Vbeta sequencing to track clonotypes in blood and CSF while looking for autoreactive T cells in narcolepsy patients that target self-antigens of hypocretin neurons (hypocretin, TRIB2).

Receptor libraries were prepared by the immunoSEQ multiplex PCR assay. The table was pulled from immuneACCESS by TCRdb, which kept in-frame rearrangements only. Such tables lose some clones; where checked, under half of the loss comes from unresolved V genes, and the rest has no known cause. The sample table holds 25,000 to 35,000 clones, of which more than 75% were seen once. The biggest ten clones account for under 1% of the sample. Beyond this particular receptor, the publication reports: In plots comparing CSF and blood CD4+ T cell clonotypes from the same patient, HCRT-specific and TRIB2-specific autoreactive clonotypes were highlighted. According to the report, autoreactive clonotypes were detected serially in the blood of the same patients and of different patients, but not in healthy controls. Patients and controls had similar numbers of sequenced blood memory CD4+ clonotypes, with averages of roughly 39,000 in patients and 30,000 to 35,000 in controls. No sequences matching autoreactive T cell clones were present in some of the blood memory CD4+ repertoires from patients and controls.

For TCR Vbeta sequencing, memory CD4+ T cells were sorted ex vivo from the peripheral blood of both healthy controls and narcolepsy patients. The germline V and J ends show losses of 6 bases and 5 bases respectively, and no gene match explains 8 bases of the junction. There are 15 amino acids in the CDR3, from cysteine to phenylalanine inclusive. Solely the CDR3 DNA is kept, with 45 bases framed from the first base. CDR1 and CDR2, per the germline V gene, are MNHNS and SASEGT. The sample comprised memory (CD45RA-) CD4+ T cells from blood. The meaning of the sample's cell subset or site label: memory T cells sorted ex vivo from peripheral blood. The receptor was derived from a human donor in good health. The chain links TRBV6-1 with TRBJ2-3, and 10 bases in between align with TRBD2. The CDR3 region reads CASSRAGGHQDTQYF. The DNA reads as follows: TGTGCCAGCAGCCGAGCGGGGGGGCATCAAGATACGCAGTATTTT.